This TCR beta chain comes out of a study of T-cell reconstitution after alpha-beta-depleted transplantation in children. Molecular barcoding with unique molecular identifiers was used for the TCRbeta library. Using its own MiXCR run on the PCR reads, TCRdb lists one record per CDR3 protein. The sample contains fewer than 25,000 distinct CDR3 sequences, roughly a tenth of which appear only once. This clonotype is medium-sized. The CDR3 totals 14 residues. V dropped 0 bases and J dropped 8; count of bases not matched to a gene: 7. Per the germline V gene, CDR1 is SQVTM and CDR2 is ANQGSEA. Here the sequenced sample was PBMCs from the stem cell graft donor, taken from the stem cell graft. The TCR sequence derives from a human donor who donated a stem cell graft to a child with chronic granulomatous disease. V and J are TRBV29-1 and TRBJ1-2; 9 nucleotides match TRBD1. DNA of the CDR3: TGCAGCGTTGAAGATCTGGACAGGGGCGGGGGCTACACCTTC. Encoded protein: CSVEDLDRGGGYTF.